The source of this T cell receptor (beta chain) is a study of neurological immune-mediated disorders. Overall study results and limits: HTLV-1-associated myelopathy displayed the greatest TCR clonal expansion, and multiple sclerosis exhibited the smallest, lower than that of healthy controls. Across subjects, no CDR3 amino acid sequence appeared in expanded clones of more than one subject, a finding that suggested private repertoires in all groups. Phylogenetic grouping placed 18 of 34 multiple sclerosis patients' repertoires in one related-CDR3 cluster, a possible signature.

5'RACE with 10-nucleotide random UMIs generated the cDNA. TCRdb passed the 5' RACE reads through MiXCR, listing each CDR3 protein once. Of over 35,000 distinct CDR3 sequences listed, about 4.1% were seen once; the top ten hold roughly 2.2%. This clonotype was seen at least ten times. The target antigen is unknown. The sequence was collected from a man between 25 and 39 years old with multiple sclerosis. Source material: PBMCs.

CDR3 in amino acids: CSARDYIKTYEQYF. CDR3 coding DNA: TGCAGTGCTAGAGATTATATAAAGACCTACGAGCAGTACTTC. The chain is built from TRBV20-1 and TRBJ2-7; no clear D. This CDR3 spans 14 amino acids. Deletions cut 0 bases from V and 2 bases from J, with 11 bases between. Looked up from germline, CDR1 is DFQATT and CDR2 is SNEGSKA (reference sequence).